The 13 T cell receptor beta chains reported below all come from one sample, sequenced in a study of cytomegalovirus exposure and HLA in healthy donors. PCR was performed using 60 Vbeta and 13 Jbeta primers. Profiled with immunoSEQ multiplex PCR; TCRdb holds only in-frame clones, not every one. This listing includes about 110,000 clones. Sequencing was done on a sample of PBMCs. These receptors were collected from a man in his thirties or forties in good health and CMV-seronegative.

The chain uses TRBV27 and TRBJ2-3, with TRBD2 matching 7 bases. Germline V lookup: CDR1 MNHEY, CDR2 SMNVEV (reference sequence). V trimming: 6 bases; J trimming: 5 bases; junction bases outside the gene matches: 11. This CDR3 contains 15 residues. Written as DNA, the CDR3 is TGTGCCAGCAGCCCGCTTTGGGAGGGAGAAGATACGCAGTATTTT. This sequence encodes CASSPLWEGEDTQYF.

The chain has TRBV6-5 and TRBJ2-7; D is uncertain. Per the germline V gene, CDR1 is MNHEY and CDR2 is SVGAGI. Trimming pared 0 bases from V and 6 bases from J, leaving 9 bases between. The CDR3 sequence is 13 residues long. CDR3 region: CASSYSSYGEQYF. CDR3 nucleotide sequence: TGTGCCAGCAGTTACTCATCGTACGGCGAGCAGTACTTC.

This chain connects TRBV7-9 to TRBJ1-5; 9 bases match TRBD1. The V and J ends lost 5 bases and 0 bases, in that order; junction bases with no gene match: 11. The V gene's germline CDR1 is SEHNR and CDR2 FQNEAQ (reference sequence). CDR3 size: 18 residues. CDR3 in amino acids: CASSTAGTGSYSNQPQHF. CDR3 sequence (DNA): TGTGCCAGCAGCACCGCCGGGACAGGGTCGTATAGCAATCAGCCCCAGCATTTT.

The chain couples TRBV5-1 to TRBJ1-3; D call uncertain. V was cut by 3 bases and J by 0 bases, with 10 bases left in between. CDR3 size: 15 residues. Germline lookup yields CDR1 SGHRS and CDR2 YFSETQ. DNA of the CDR3: TGCGCCAGCAGCTCGTTTGGGAGCTCTGGAAACACCATATATTTT. It encodes CASSSFGSSGNTIYF. Full variable domain (missing parts from reference TRBV5-1 and TRBJ1-3): KAGVTQTPRYLIKTRGQQVTLSCSPISGHRSVSWYQQTPGQGLQFLFEYFSETQRNKGNFPGRFSGRQFSNSRSEMNVSTLELGDSALYLCASSSFGSSGNTIYFGEGSWLTVV.

The V call is TRBV2, the J call TRBJ1-5; no definite D call. CDR1 SNHLY and CDR2 FYNNEI come from the germline V gene. V lost 3 bases, J lost 3 bases, and 12 bases lay in between. The CDR3 is 15 residues long. CDR3 region: CASSEYTTYNQPQHF. DNA for the CDR3: TGTGCCAGCAGTGAGTACACTACCTACAATCAGCCCCAGCATTTT.

The V and J genes are TRBV10-3 and TRBJ2-3, with 8 bases aligning to TRBD2. Looked up from germline, CDR1 is ENHRY and CDR2 is SYGVKD. The ends lost 10 bases at V and 3 bases at J; junction bases unmatched: 6. The CDR3 covers 13 residues. The CDR3 protein is CATSSGGTDTQYF. In DNA, the CDR3 is TGTGCCACCTCCAGCGGGGGAACAGATACGCAGTATTTT.

The chain is built from TRBV7-6 and TRBJ2-1; D may be TRBD2 (6 bases). The CDR3 has 16 amino acids. Between the trimmed V and J ends, which lost 1 base and 4 bases, there was a span of 14 bases. CDR1 and CDR2 (germline): SGHVS, FNYEAQ. DNA for the CDR3: TGTGCCAGCAGCTTAGAAGCAGTTGGAGGGTACAATGAGCAGTTCTTC. Amino acid sequence: CASSLEAVGGYNEQFF.

The chain links TRBV11-2 to TRBJ2-1, with TRBD2 matching over 8 bases. Germline V gene data show CDR1 as SGHAT and CDR2 as FQNNGV. With V trimmed by 4 bases and J by 2 bases, 4 bases remained unmatched. This CDR3 is built from 15 residues. CDR3 protein: CASSSAGATYNEQFF. The CDR3 nucleotides read TGTGCCAGCAGCTCAGCGGGGGCAACCTACAATGAGCAGTTCTTC.

CDR3 nucleotide sequence: TGTGCCAGCAGTTTGGGTGAGGTGCATGAAAAACTGTTTTTT. It codes for CASSLGEVHEKLFF. V usage is TRBV28 and J usage is TRBJ1-4, with D hard to call. There are 14 residues in the CDR3. CDR1 and CDR2 from the germline V gene are MDHEN and SYDVKM. The V end was cut by 3 bases, the J end by 6 bases, with 11 bases between.

This chain joins TRBV7-2 and TRBJ2-5, with 7 nucleotides matching TRBD1. The length of the CDR3 is 17 residues. V lost 5 bases, J lost 7 bases, and 19 bases stayed unmatched. Germline V gives CDR1 SGHTA, CDR2 FQGNSA. The CDR3 DNA follows: TGTGCCAGCAGCCTAGGACCGGACAGGACCCGGAGAGGGACCCAGTACTTC. It translates to CASSLGPDRTRRGTQYF.

The gene calls are TRBV10-3 and TRBJ2-2; D perhaps matches TRBD2 (5 bases). V shed 6 bases and J shed 6 bases, with 14 bases lying between them. Germline assignment: CDR1 ENHRY and CDR2 SYGVKD. The CDR3 has 14 residues. As DNA, the CDR3 is TGTGCCATCAGGTCCGGGGTAGGGTCCGGGGAGCTGTTTTTT. Translating gives CAIRSGVGSGELFF.

The chain carries TRBV7-2 and TRBJ2-5; 11 bases align to TRBD2. The CDR3 contains 16 residues. Germline-derived CDR1 and CDR2 are SGHTA and FQGNSA. V trimming: 4 bases; J trimming: 5 bases; junction bases outside the gene matches: 9. The chain's CDR3 is CASSWAPSGGSETQYF. For the CDR3, the DNA is TGTGCCAGCAGCTGGGCCCCTAGCGGGGGGTCGGAGACCCAGTACTTC. The full variable domain, in which reference TRBV7-2 and TRBJ2-5 provide the parts outside the CDR3, is GAGVSQSPSNKVTEKGKDVELRCDPISGHTALYWYRQSLGQGLEFLIYFQGNSAPDKSGLPSDRFSAERTGGSVSTLTIQRTQQEDSAVYLCASSWAPSGGSETQYFGPGTRLLVL.

The V and J genes are TRBV9 and TRBJ2-5, with 8 nucleotides matching TRBD1. Germline V gives CDR1 SGDLS, CDR2 YYNGEE. V shed 3 bases and J 5 bases; nucleotides not matched to a gene: 9. This CDR3 has 15 amino acids. The DNA of the CDR3 is TGTGCCAGCAGCGCTCAGACAGGGGAAGGGGAGACCCAGTACTTC. Translating gives CASSAQTGEGETQYF.